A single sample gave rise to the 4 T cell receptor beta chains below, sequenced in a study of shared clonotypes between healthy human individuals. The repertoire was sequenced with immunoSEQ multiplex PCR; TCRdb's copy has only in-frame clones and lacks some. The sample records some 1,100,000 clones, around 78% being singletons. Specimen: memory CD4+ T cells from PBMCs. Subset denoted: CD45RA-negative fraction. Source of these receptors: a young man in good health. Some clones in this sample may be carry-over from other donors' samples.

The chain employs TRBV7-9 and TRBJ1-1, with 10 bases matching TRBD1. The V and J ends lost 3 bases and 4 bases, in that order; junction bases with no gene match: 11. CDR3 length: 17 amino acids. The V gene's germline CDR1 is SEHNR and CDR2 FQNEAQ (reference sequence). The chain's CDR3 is CASSFVGTGERGTEAFF. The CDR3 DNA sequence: TGTGCCAGCAGCTTTGTTGGGACAGGGGAGCGGGGCACTGAAGCTTTCTTT.

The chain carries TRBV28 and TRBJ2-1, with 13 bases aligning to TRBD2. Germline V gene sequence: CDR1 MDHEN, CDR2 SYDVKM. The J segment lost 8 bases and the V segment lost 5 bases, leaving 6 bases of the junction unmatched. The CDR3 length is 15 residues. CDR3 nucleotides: TGTGCCAGCAGTCTCGGACTAGCGGGAGTATATGAGCAGTTCTTC. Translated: CASSLGLAGVYEQFF.

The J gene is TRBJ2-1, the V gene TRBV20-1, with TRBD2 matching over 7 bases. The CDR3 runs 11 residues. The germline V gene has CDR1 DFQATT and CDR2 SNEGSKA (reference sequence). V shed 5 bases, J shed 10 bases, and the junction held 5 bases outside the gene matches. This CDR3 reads CSAGRDYEQFF. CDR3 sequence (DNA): TGCAGTGCTGGACGGGACTACGAGCAGTTCTTC.

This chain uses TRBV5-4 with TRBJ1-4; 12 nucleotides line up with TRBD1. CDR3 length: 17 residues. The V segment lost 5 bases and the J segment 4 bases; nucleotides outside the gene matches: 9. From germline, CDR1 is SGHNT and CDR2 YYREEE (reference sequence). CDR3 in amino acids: CASRPGTGGPNNEKLFF. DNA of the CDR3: TGTGCCAGCAGGCCCGGGACAGGGGGCCCGAATAATGAAAAACTGTTTTTT.